This T cell receptor beta chain was captured by sequencing in a study of blood T cell repertoires in COVID-19 (TCRdb year 2020). Some background on the complete study: Samples from collaborators originated in the United States, Italy and Spain and spanned both the acute and convalescent phases of COVID-19. The material from the prospective study consisted of cDNA or gDNA derived from T cells, B-cell-depleted T cells, or PBMCs. The dataset comprised deeply sampled blood TCRbeta repertoires from subjects exposed to, actively infected with, or recovered from COVID-19. The repertoires were released in a freely available public database intended as a resource for research on the immune response to SARS-CoV-2. The samples were drawn from two sources: the first 160 participants of the ongoing ImmuneRACE study, and about 1,300 subjects contributed by 6 global collaborators. The sample metadata nearly always contained a de-identified subject ID, COVID-19 status, age in years and sex. Where HLA class I and class II types were available, the types were taken from metadata supplied by the sample provider, not from assay-based typing. Points the paper makes about the study in general: The amount of clinical and demographic metadata varied by source and participant and was provided uncurated.

For this clone: Its specific antigen is unknown. No quality values exist for individual bases; no much larger clone is one base distant.

The CDR3 covers 16 residues, taking in both the cysteine and the phenylalanine. Only CDR3 DNA is held: 48 bases, read in frame from base 1. V lost 4 bases and J lost 6 bases, and the count of bases not matched to a germline gene is 8. CDR1 and CDR2, looked up from the germline V gene (reference sequence), are SEHNR and FQNEAQ. TCRbeta CDR3 regions were amplified from genomic DNA using the immunoSEQ Assay, a bias-controlled multiplex PCR. On the study's bioinformatics: The number of nucleated cells in each sample was estimated from the amplification of reference gene primers within the assay. To quantify the absolute abundance of each unique TCRbeta CDR3 rearrangement, sequence reads were collapsed and filtered. For each sample, productive Simpson clonality was calculated as the square root of Simpson's diversity index across productive rearrangements. TCRdb provides this immuneACCESS table in a form limited to in-frame rearrangements. Some clones are lacking; in checked studies, under half of them reflect an unresolved V gene, and why the rest are absent is not known. D and trimming come from the DNA, and the V and J calls and clone size come from that table. Counted in this sample were 110,000 to 150,000 clones; more than 85% of them appeared once. The top ten clonotypes cover around 5.4% of the sample.

The collaborating institutions used their own protocols to collect whole blood in K2EDTA tubes. Collaborator samples were shipped for TCRbeta analysis as frozen whole blood, isolated PBMCs, or DNA extracted from either sample type. The rearranged segments are TRBV7-9 and TRBJ2-2; TRBD1 aligns with 10 central bases. The specimen was peripheral blood. The clonotype comes from a human donor in a cohort sampled during active COVID-19. CDR3 loop: CASSSRDRGNSGELFF. The bases read TGTGCCAGCAGCTCCCGGGACAGGGGAAATTCCGGGGAGCTGTTTTTT.